Listed here are 29 T cell receptor beta chains from one sample, sequenced in a study of metastatic and nonmetastatic thyroid tumors. Not a single patient had been given any form of treatment at any point before undergoing thyroid surgery. TCRdb ran MiXCR on the PCR reads. This table holds around 19,000 clones, 15% to 20% found once. The source material was blood. Every receptor here comes from a female donor with papillary thyroid cancer or a benign thyroid nodule (not recorded which). Some clones in this sample may be carry-over from other donors' samples.

At least ten counts were recorded for this clone. This chain connects TRBV28 to TRBJ2-2, with D maybe TRBD2 (7 bases). This CDR3 has 15 residues. CDR1 is MDHEN, CDR2 SYDVKM, per germline. Deletions cut 5 bases from V and 7 bases from J, with 17 bases between. Written as DNA, the CDR3 is TGTGCCAGCAGTAGTCCTAGCGGAGGGGGCGGGGAGCTGTTTTTT. Amino acids: CASSSPSGGGGELFF.

This clone was counted many times. The chain couples TRBV2 to TRBJ2-4; 14 bases fit TRBD2. Trimming at V came to 7 bases and at J to 1 base, leaving 9 bases not matched to a gene. The V gene's germline CDR1 is SNHLY and CDR2 FYNNEI. The CDR3 spans 18 residues. The CDR3 is CASKAGTSGRVAKNIQYF. CDR3 in DNA: TGTGCCAGCAAAGCTGGGACTAGCGGGAGAGTGGCCAAAAACATTCAGTACTTC.

This clone has ten or more counts. The rearrangement uses TRBV7-2 and TRBJ2-2; 7 bases are a match to TRBD1. Germline loops: CDR1 SGHTA, CDR2 FQGNSA. J gave up 0 bases and V 6 bases, and 1 base lay outside the gene matches. This CDR3 contains 14 residues. The CDR3 DNA reads TGTGCCAGCAGGACAGGGTCGAACACCGGGGAGCTGTTTTTT. Translated: CASRTGSNTGELFF. Supplemented by reference TRBV7-2 and TRBJ2-2, the full variable domain reads GAGVSQSPSNKVTEKGKDVELRCDPISGHTALYWYRQSLGQGLEFLIYFQGNSAPDKSGLPSDRFSAERTGGSVSTLTIQRTQQEDSAVYLCASRTGSNTGELFFGEGSRLTVL.

This clone was seen at least ten times. The V call is TRBV29-1, the J call TRBJ2-5; possibly TRBD2 for D (5 bases). Per the germline V gene, CDR1 is SQVTM and CDR2 is ANQGSEA. Trimming took off 4 bases at V and 7 bases at J, with 16 bases between the two ends. There are 13 residues in the CDR3. CDR3 nucleotides: TGCAGCGTTGGCCCCTCGATAGGGAGGACCCAGTACTTC. This encodes CSVGPSIGRTQYF. Variable domain in full (rest from reference TRBV29-1 and TRBJ2-5): SAVISQKPSRDICQRGTSLTIQCQVDSQVTMMFWYRQQPGQSLTLIATANQGSEATYESGFVIDKFPISRPNLTFSTLTVSNMSPEDSSIYLCSVGPSIGRTQYFGPGTRLLVL.

This clone was recorded a few times. A much larger clone lies a single base off, so this may be a read error. The rearrangement uses TRBV5-7 and TRBJ1-3, with no clear D. TRBV5-7 is classed as an ORF, of uncertain function. Trimming removed 2 bases from V and 8 bases from J, with 8 bases in between. The CDR3 is made up of 12 amino acids. CDR3: CASSFKEYTIYF. Written as DNA, the CDR3 is TGTGCCAGCAGCTTTAAGGAGTACACCATATATTTT.

The chain has TRBV28 and TRBJ2-7; 11 nucleotides match TRBD2. This CDR3 contains 15 residues. Germline lookup yields CDR1 MDHEN and CDR2 SYDVKM. Unmatched junction bases numbered 4, after V lost 3 bases and J lost 3 bases. The CDR3 loop reads CASSFTSGSGYEQYF. Here the CDR3 DNA reads TGTGCCAGCAGTTTTACTAGCGGGAGTGGCTACGAGCAGTACTTC. Looking up the rest from reference TRBV28 and TRBJ2-7 gives the full variable domain: DVKVTQSSRYLVKRTGEKVFLECVQDMDHENMFWYRQDPGLGLRLIYFSYDVKMKEKGDIPEGYSVSREKKERFSLILESASTNQTSMYLCASSFTSGSGYEQYFGPGTRLTVT.

As regards this clone: Here the CDR3 omits its conserved ending phenylalanine or tryptophan, so a read error is the likely source. This chain uses TRBV12-3 or TRBV12-4 with TRBJ1-2; maybe TRBD1 (5 bases). This CDR3 region has 12 residues. CDR3 region: CDSSQQVYGYTL. The CDR3, as DNA: TGTGACAGCAGTCAACAGGTCTATGGCTACACCTTA.

This chain links TRBV10-2 with TRBJ1-5, with 10 bases lining up with TRBD1. This CDR3 has 19 residues. Germline V lookup: CDR1 WSHSY, CDR2 SAAADI. J gave up 2 bases and V 6 bases, and 16 bases lay outside the gene matches. The DNA for the CDR3 is TGCGCCAGCAGGGGGATCGGGACAGGGGTTGTTATCGGCAATCAGCCCCAGCATTTT. Its protein is CASRGIGTGVVIGNQPQHF.

The chain combines TRBV19 with TRBJ2-1; 11 bases agree with TRBD2. The CDR3 consists of 17 residues. Germline trimming cut 5 bases from V and 4 bases from J; bases unmatched to any gene: 10. Germline-derived CDR1 and CDR2 are LNHDA and SQIVND (reference sequence). The CDR3 nucleotides read TGTGCCAGTAGTCTCGAACCACTAGCGGGAGTATACAATGAGCAGTTCTTC. Translation: CASSLEPLAGVYNEQFF.

The chain recombines TRBV28 with TRBJ1-2, with 8 bases identical to TRBD1. Per germline, CDR1 MDHEN and CDR2 SYDVKM. Germline trimming cut 5 bases from V and 8 bases from J; bases unmatched to any gene: 13. The CDR3 loop spans 15 amino acids. CDR3 residues: CASSLASRDRSGYTF. The CDR3 coding sequence is TGTGCCAGCAGTCTCGCGTCCCGGGACAGGTCGGGCTACACCTTC.

With regard to this clone: A much larger clone lies one base from this, so it may be a read error. The rearrangement joins TRBV5-4 to TRBJ2-7, with 9 nucleotides matching TRBD2. Germline-derived CDR1 and CDR2 are SGHNT and YYREEE (reference sequence). CDR3 length: 15 residues. The CDR3 spells CASSPRAGGSYDQYF. In DNA, the CDR3 is TGTGCCAGCAGCCCCCGGGCGGGGGGGTCCTACGATCAGTACTTC. Looking up the rest from reference TRBV5-4 and TRBJ2-7 gives the full variable domain: ETGVTQSPTHLIKTRGQQVTLRCSSQSGHNTVSWYQQALGQGPQFIFQYYREEENGRGNFPPRFSGLQFPNYSSELNVNALELDDSALYLCASSPRAGGSYDQYFGPGTRLTVT.

This clone has ten or more counts. A junction end diverges from the germline sequence, so it may reflect a read error. The V and J genes are TRBV7-7 and TRBJ1-4; 12 bases match TRBD1. Germline-derived CDR1 and CDR2 are SSHAT and FNYEAQ (reference sequence). This CDR3 has 16 residues. The CDR3 DNA follows: TGTGCTAGCAGCTTAGCCTGGGACAGGGGGCGAGAAAAACTGTTTTTT. It specifies CASSLAWDRGREKLFF.

The chain has TRBV30 and TRBJ2-7; weak D call: TRBD1 (5 bases). V was clipped by 4 bases and J by 0 bases, with 13 bases between them. The CDR3 is made up of 14 amino acids. Germline V gene lookup returns CDR1 GTSNPN and CDR2 SVGIG (reference sequence). CDR3: CAWKGEPDSYEQYF. The DNA for the CDR3 is TGTGCCTGGAAAGGGGAACCTGACTCCTACGAGCAGTACTTC.

The sample holds many counts of this clone. The chain couples TRBV24-1 to TRBJ2-6, with no clear D. Trimming cost V 5 bases and J 1 base, with 8 bases left between them. Germline V gene lookup returns CDR1 KGHDR and CDR2 SFDVKD. This CDR3 has 15 amino acids. The CDR3 DNA sequence: TGTGCCACCAGTGCGACCGCTTCTGGGGCCAACGTCCTGACTTTC. The encoded protein is CATSATASGANVLTF.

Remarks on this clone: Compared with germline, one end of the junction differs, possibly owing to a read error. The same CDR3 is also encoded by other DNA sequences in this sample. This chain connects TRBV28 to TRBJ2-7; D assignment may be TRBD1 or TRBD2 (5 bases each). CDR1 is MDHEN, CDR2 SYDVKM, per germline. The CDR3 spans 14 residues. The CDR3 DNA is TGTGCAAGCAGTTTTTTCGGGCAGGGCGGGGAGCAGTACTTC. It codes for CASSFFGQGGEQYF.

The chain employs TRBV5-1 and TRBJ2-1; D uncertain. Trimming took off 1 base at V and 6 bases at J, with 17 bases between the two ends. In germline, CDR1 is SGHRS, CDR2 YFSETQ. This CDR3 region has 16 residues. The CDR3: CASSLSSGRPFNEQFF. The DNA of the CDR3 is TGCGCCAGCAGCTTGTCGTCAGGACGGCCTTTCAATGAGCAGTTCTTC.

This clone was recorded a few times. This chain uses TRBV6-5 with TRBJ2-3, with 7 bases lining up with TRBD1. Per the germline V gene, CDR1 is MNHEY and CDR2 is SVGAGI. V was pared by 2 bases and J by 3 bases, with 5 bases of the junction left unmatched. CDR3 size: 15 residues. The CDR3 region is CASSYDRVVTDTQYF. CDR3 in DNA: TGTGCCAGCAGTTACGACAGGGTGGTAACAGATACGCAGTATTTT.

By share, this clone counts as medium-sized (0.01 to 0.1%). Other nucleotide sequences from this sample produce the same CDR3. The chain links TRBV7-3 to TRBJ1-1; maybe TRBD1 (6 bases). The V and J ends lost 4 bases and 4 bases respectively, with 13 bases between them. The CDR3 runs to 14 residues. CDR1 SGHTA and CDR2 FQGTGA come from the germline V gene. The CDR3 loop reads CASSWGASGTEAFF. CDR3 sequence (DNA): TGTGCCAGCAGCTGGGGGGCGTCGGGCACTGAAGCTTTCTTT.

There are many counts of this clone. V gene TRBV7-6 combines with J gene TRBJ2-5, with 14 bases lining up with TRBD2. The V gene's germline CDR1 is SGHVS and CDR2 FNYEAQ. J was trimmed by 5 bases and V by 8 bases; bases with no gene match: 4. This CDR3 region has 14 residues. CDR3 sequence reads: CASARTSGGETQYF. DNA of the CDR3: TGTGCCAGCGCTAGGACTAGCGGGGGGGAGACCCAGTACTTC.

This clone has at least ten counts. Additional DNA sequences in this sample encode the identical CDR3. CDR3 loop: CSVGRGDTEAFF. CDR3 nucleotide sequence: TGCAGCGTTGGTCGGGGGGACACTGAAGCTTTCTTT. V is TRBV29-1 and J is TRBJ1-1, with a tentative D call TRBD1 (5 bases). Germline lookup yields CDR1 SQVTM and CDR2 ANQGSEA. This CDR3 region has 12 residues. Trimming shortened V by 4 bases and J by 3 bases, and 9 bases separated the two germline ends.

The chain carries TRBV19 and TRBJ1-2, with a weak D call TRBD1 (5 bases). V dropped 6 bases and J dropped 5 bases, with 22 bases sitting between them. This CDR3 region has 16 residues. Germline CDR1 reads LNHDA; CDR2 reads SQIVND (reference sequence). The CDR3 loop is CASRDPGRGSGYGYTF. Written as DNA, the CDR3 is TGTGCCAGTAGGGACCCGGGACGGGGGTCTGGTTATGGCTACACCTTC. Looking up the rest from reference TRBV19 and TRBJ1-2 gives the full variable domain: DGGITQSPKYLFRKEGQNVTLSCEQNLNHDAMYWYRQDPGQGLRLIYYSQIVNDFQKGDIAEGYSVSREKKESFPLTVTSAQKNPTAFYLCASRDPGRGSGYGYTFGSGTRLTVV.

The table lists this clone with many counts. The chain is built from TRBV28 and TRBJ2-7; D might be TRBD2 (6 bases). Germline CDR1 reads MDHEN; CDR2 reads SYDVKM. The V end lost 3 bases, the J end lost 0 bases, and 18 bases lay between the germline ends. CDR3 size: 17 residues. Here the CDR3 DNA reads TGTGCCAGCAGTTTTATTCTAGCGCCTAAGAACTCCTACGAGCAGTACTTC. Residues: CASSFILAPKNSYEQYF.

This clone was observed at least ten times. The chain is built from TRBV13 and TRBJ2-1; a possible D gene is TRBD1 (6 bases). Germline V gives CDR1 PRHDT, CDR2 FYEKMQ (reference sequence). CDR3 length: 19 amino acids. Trimming removed 2 bases at V and 0 bases at J, with 20 bases between. For the CDR3, the DNA is TGTGCCAGCAGCTTAAGCTACAGGGTTATCTCTAACTCCTACAATGAGCAGTTCTTC. Protein sequence: CASSLSYRVISNSYNEQFF.

This clone was observed many times. V usage is TRBV4-1 and J usage is TRBJ2-7; 14 bases map to TRBD2. The CDR3 runs to 16 residues. Germline lookup yields CDR1 MGHRA and CDR2 YSYEKL. The V and J ends lost 0 bases and 4 bases, in that order; junction bases with no gene match: 2. The CDR3 is CASSQDRTSGRYEQYF. The DNA of the CDR3 is TGCGCCAGCAGCCAAGATCGGACTAGCGGGAGGTACGAGCAGTACTTC.

This clone was recorded at least ten times. Other DNA sequences within the sample encode an identical CDR3. The V call is TRBV10-3, the J call TRBJ2-3; possible D gene TRBD2, 6 bases. Germline V CDR1 and CDR2: ENHRY, SYGVKD. V was clipped by 4 bases and J by 1 base, with 9 bases between them. This CDR3 spans 14 amino acids. The CDR3 DNA is TGTGCCATCAGTGGGGACTCCCGCACAGATACGCAGTATTTT. Its translation: CAISGDSRTDTQYF.

This clone was detected ten times or more. The V call is TRBV7-8, the J call TRBJ2-1, with TRBD2 matching over 11 bases. Germline assignment: CDR1 SGHVS and CDR2 FQNEAQ. V lost 3 bases to trimming and J lost 8 bases; unmatched junction nucleotides: 9. The CDR3 has 16 amino acids. This CDR3 reads CASSLGTSGGGDEQFF. The CDR3 region has the DNA TGTGCCAGCAGCTTGGGGACTAGCGGTGGGGGGGATGAGCAGTTCTTC.

There are many counts of this clone. CDR3 loop: CASRRVSTDTQYF. The CDR3 nucleotides are TGTGCCAGCAGACGGGTGAGCACAGATACGCAGTATTTT. The J gene is TRBJ2-3, the V gene TRBV6-1; D is undetermined. Germline V lookup: CDR1 MNHNS, CDR2 SASEGT. The CDR3 extends over 13 amino acids. The germline V and J ends were trimmed by 6 bases and 0 bases, with 7 bases remaining between them.

This clone was observed at least ten times. The chain carries TRBV7-6 and TRBJ1-2; perhaps TRBD1 as D (6 bases). Looked up from germline, CDR1 is SGHVS and CDR2 is FNYEAQ. The CDR3 length is 15 residues. V was pared by 3 bases and J by 4 bases, with 15 bases between. CDR3 nucleotides: TGTGCCAGCAGCTTCGGGGGGGGGCCCCGCTATGGCTACACCTTC. Translated, it gives CASSFGGGPRYGYTF.

As for this clone: One junction end disagrees with the germline gene, perhaps due to a read error. The V and J genes are TRBV3-1 and TRBJ2-2; TRBD2 might be the D (5 bases). From germline, CDR1 is LGHDT and CDR2 YNNKEL (reference sequence). This CDR3 spans 13 amino acids. The CDR3 spells CASSQVRHWELFF. CDR3 in DNA: TGTGCCAGCAGCCAAGTTCGGCACTGGGAGCTGTTTTTC.